The next 32 T cell receptor beta chains were all read from a single sample in a study of OX40 agonist ivuxolimab in advanced cancers. Produced via immunoSEQ multiplex PCR; TCRdb's table is partial and in-frame only. This table has tens of thousands of clones, about 90% appearing once. Sequenced here: CD4+ or CD8+ T cells sorted from blood, sampled in a trial of the OX40 agonist ivuxolimab. The receptors shown here come from an adult with an advanced solid tumor such as melanoma, head and neck, liver or kidney cancer.

This rearrangement joins TRBV4-2 to TRBJ2-3; TRBD2 agrees at 12 bases. V lost 4 bases to trimming and J lost 9 bases; unmatched junction nucleotides: 8. Germline values: CDR1 LGHNA, CDR2 YNFKEQ. This CDR3 comprises 15 residues. The chain's CDR3 is CASSPPSGGAGTQYF. In DNA, the CDR3 is TGTGCCAGCAGCCCGCCTAGCGGGGGGGCCGGGACGCAGTATTTT.

The genes are TRBV9 and TRBJ1-3; D gene unclear. This CDR3 comprises 15 residues. Germline V gene data show CDR1 as SGDLS and CDR2 as YYNGEE. Between the trimmed V and J ends, which lost 1 base and 2 bases, there was a span of 10 bases. The chain's CDR3 is CASSVSAGAGNTIYF. CDR3 bases: TGTGCCAGCAGCGTATCTGCGGGAGCTGGAAACACCATATATTTT.

This clone was recorded a few times. The chain links TRBV13 to TRBJ2-1; D not resolved. Between the trimmed V and J ends, which lost 5 bases and 3 bases, there was a span of 2 bases. The CDR3 consists of 11 residues. CDR1 is PRHDT and CDR2 is FYEKMQ in the germline V gene (reference sequence). The CDR3 DNA reads as TGTGCCAGCAGCGACTACAATGAGCAGTTCTTC. This gives the protein CASSDYNEQFF.

The chain uses TRBV19 and TRBJ1-2, with a possible D match to TRBD1 (6 bases). Germline V gives CDR1 LNHDA, CDR2 SQIVND (reference sequence). The CDR3 totals 15 residues. Trimming removed 5 bases from V and 4 bases from J, with 17 bases in between. DNA for the CDR3: TGTGCCAGTAGTTCCCGGACAGTTCCGGGCTATGGCTACACCTTC. Translating it yields CASSSRTVPGYGYTF. The entire variable domain, with the rest obtained from reference TRBV19 and TRBJ1-2, is as follows: DGGITQSPKYLFRKEGQNVTLSCEQNLNHDAMYWYRQDPGQGLRLIYYSQIVNDFQKGDIAEGYSVSREKKESFPLTVTSAQKNPTAFYLCASSSRTVPGYGYTFGSGTRLTVV.

The chain recombines TRBV6-1 with TRBJ1-1, with D possibly being TRBD1 (5 bases). The germline gives CDR1 MNHNS, CDR2 SASEGT. The CDR3 contains 15 residues. V lost 1 base to trimming and J lost 4 bases, with 13 bases between them. CDR3 loop: CASSEEKTAPTEAFF. CDR3 nucleotide sequence: TGTGCCAGCAGTGAAGAGAAGACAGCCCCCACTGAAGCTTTCTTT.

The genes are TRBV5-4 and TRBJ1-3, with 12 positions matching TRBD1. This CDR3 contains 19 residues. Losses at the gene ends were 0 bases for V and 0 bases for J; bases not matched to a gene: 7. From germline, CDR1 is SGHNT and CDR2 YYREEE (reference sequence). CDR3 DNA sequence: TGTGCCAGCAGCTTGGACCCGGGACAGGGGGCTTTCTCTGGAAACACCATATATTTT. Protein product: CASSLDPGQGAFSGNTIYF.

This chain connects TRBV5-1 to TRBJ2-3; D gene unclear. Germline V gene sequence: CDR1 SGHRS, CDR2 YFSETQ. V was shortened by 0 bases and J by 5 bases, with 16 bases between the two germline ends. This CDR3 is built from 16 residues. The CDR3 protein is CASSLEAVIFEDTQYF. In DNA, the CDR3 is TGCGCCAGCAGCTTGGAGGCAGTAATATTCGAAGATACGCAGTATTTT. The variable domain in full, with the rest retrieved from reference TRBV5-1 and TRBJ2-3, is KAGVTQTPRYLIKTRGQQVTLSCSPISGHRSVSWYQQTPGQGLQFLFEYFSETQRNKGNFPGRFSGRQFSNSRSEMNVSTLELGDSALYLCASSLEAVIFEDTQYFGPGTRLTVL.

This chain uses TRBV27 with TRBJ2-7; maybe TRBD1 (6 bases). Germline V CDR1 and CDR2: MNHEY, SMNVEV (reference sequence). This CDR3 comprises 14 residues. V dropped 5 bases and J dropped 4 bases, with 15 bases sitting between them. The CDR3: CASSKAGDWYEQYF. CDR3 sequence (DNA): TGTGCCAGCAGTAAGGCAGGGGATTGGTACGAGCAGTACTTC.

This clone was observed once. This chain links TRBV5-6 with TRBJ1-2; possible D gene TRBD1, 5 bases. Germline CDR1 and CDR2: SGHDT and YYEEEE. The length of the CDR3 is 13 residues. Trimming took off 7 bases at V and 4 bases at J, with 14 bases between the two ends. The CDR3 reads CASAVGGIYGYTF. Written as DNA, the CDR3 is TGTGCCAGCGCCGTCGGGGGAATCTATGGCTACACCTTC. Variable domain in full (rest from reference TRBV5-6 and TRBJ1-2): DAGVTQSPTHLIKTRGQQVTLRCSPKSGHDTVSWYQQALGQGPQFIFQYYEEEERQRGNFPDRFSGHQFPNYSSELNVNALLLGDSALYLCASAVGGIYGYTFGSGTRLTVV.

The chain combines TRBV19 with TRBJ2-7; a weak D match, TRBD1 (6 bases). Germline CDR1 is LNHDA and CDR2 is SQIVND (reference sequence). The length of the CDR3 is 15 residues. Between the trimmed V and J ends, which lost 5 bases and 2 bases, there was a span of 16 bases. CDR3 nucleotide sequence: TGTGCCAGTAGTCTAAATCTGGGACACGCCTACGAGCAGTACTTC. Translation gives CASSLNLGHAYEQYF.

This clone came up a few times. The rearrangement uses TRBV11-2 and TRBJ2-3, with D perhaps TRBD1 (6 bases). CDR3 length: 15 residues. V lost 5 bases to trimming and J lost 4 bases, with 16 bases between them. Germline V gives CDR1 SGHAT, CDR2 FQNNGV. CDR3 loop: CASSPRQEVADTQYF. The CDR3 DNA reads TGTGCCAGCAGCCCCCGACAGGAGGTGGCAGATACGCAGTATTTT.

The gene calls are TRBV4-1 and TRBJ2-7, with 10 bases matching TRBD2. J was trimmed by 1 base and V by 3 bases; bases with no gene match: 3. The CDR3 extends over 15 amino acids. Germline values: CDR1 MGHRA, CDR2 YSYEKL. The CDR3 loop is CASSQTTSGSYEQYF. The CDR3 DNA is TGCGCCAGCAGCCAGACGACTAGCGGGTCCTACGAGCAGTACTTC.

In DNA form, the CDR3 reads TGCGCCAGCAGTGAGTCGATGGGGCAGGGGAGTTTATGGGTAAAGGTCCCTGAAGCTTTCTTT. The encoded protein is CASSESMGQGSLWVKVPEAFF. The V call is TRBV10-1, the J call TRBJ1-1, with D possibly matching TRBD1 (6 bases). CDR1 and CDR2 from the germline V gene are WNHNN and SYGVQD (reference sequence). The CDR3 runs to 21 residues. Trimming removed 0 bases from V and 6 bases from J, with 32 bases in between.

The rearrangement uses TRBV14 and TRBJ2-7; D call uncertain. The CDR3 runs to 12 residues. Looked up from germline, CDR1 is SGHDN and CDR2 is FVKESK. V dropped 0 bases and J dropped 2 bases, with 2 bases sitting between them. This CDR3 is CASSQETYEQYF. The CDR3 DNA sequence: TGTGCCAGCAGCCAAGAGACCTACGAGCAGTACTTC.

The chain joins TRBV13 to TRBJ2-7; tentatively, D is TRBD1 or TRBD2 (5 bases each). CDR1 PRHDT and CDR2 FYEKMQ come from the germline V gene (reference sequence). The CDR3 runs to 14 residues. Trimming took off 5 bases at V and 2 bases at J, with 13 bases between the two ends. The CDR3 here is CASSPGPAPYEQYF. In DNA, the CDR3 is TGTGCCAGCAGCCCGGGACCGGCTCCCTACGAGCAGTACTTC.

The DNA for the CDR3 is TGTGCCAGCAGTGCGACAGGGGGGGTCCATGAGCAGTTCTTC. This gives the protein CASSATGGVHEQFF. The V and J genes are TRBV25-1 and TRBJ2-1; 9 bases are a match to TRBD1. This CDR3 spans 14 amino acids. The V gene end was trimmed by 4 bases and the J gene end by 8 bases; junction bases not matched to a gene: 6. Germline CDR1 and CDR2: MGHDK and SYGVNS.

In regard to this clone: This sample includes further DNA sequences coding for the same CDR3. CDR3 region: CASSFSGEQYF. The CDR3 coding sequence is TGTGCCAGCAGCTTTAGCGGCGAGCAGTACTTC. The rearrangement joins TRBV7-9 to TRBJ2-7; maybe TRBD2 (6 bases). Trimming stripped 3 bases from V and 6 bases from J, with 6 bases between. The CDR3 runs 11 residues. Germline lookup yields CDR1 SEHNR and CDR2 FQNEAQ (reference sequence).

The V and J genes are TRBV27 and TRBJ1-3; 8 nucleotides match TRBD1. This CDR3 has 14 residues. Unmatched junction bases numbered 3, after V lost 8 bases and J lost 0 bases. In germline, CDR1 is MNHEY, CDR2 SMNVEV (reference sequence). CDR3 in amino acids: CASWTGISGNTIYF. Here the CDR3 DNA reads TGTGCCAGCTGGACAGGGATCTCTGGAAACACCATATATTTT.

The chain links TRBV10-3 to TRBJ1-4, with a possible D match to TRBD1 (5 bases). Germline V gene data show CDR1 as ENHRY and CDR2 as SYGVKD. V was trimmed by 6 bases and J by 5 bases, leaving 10 bases between them. CDR3 length: 13 amino acids. Here the CDR3 reads CAIRGRPNEKLFF. The DNA for the CDR3 is TGTGCCATCAGGGGACGGCCGAATGAAAAACTGTTTTTT.

The V call is TRBV7-9, the J call TRBJ2-1, with a tentative D call TRBD2 (6 bases). V dropped 5 bases and J dropped 9 bases, with 20 bases sitting between them. The germline V gene encodes CDR1 SEHNR and CDR2 FQNEAQ (reference sequence). The CDR3 contains 15 residues. CDR3 sequence reads: CASSPPRGGWTEQFF. The DNA for the CDR3 is TGTGCCAGCAGCCCCCCGCGGGGAGGATGGACTGAGCAGTTCTTC.

The rearrangement joins TRBV7-9 to TRBJ2-1; a possible D gene is TRBD1 (5 bases). Trimming removed 1 base from V and 12 bases from J, with 10 bases in between. This CDR3 is 12 amino acids long. Germline V lookup: CDR1 SEHNR, CDR2 FQNEAQ (reference sequence). The CDR3 spells CASSLVDRVQFF. The DNA of the CDR3 is TGTGCCAGCAGCTTAGTAGACAGAGTGCAGTTCTTC.

This chain links TRBV7-3 with TRBJ1-4; D is ambiguous. In germline, CDR1 is SGHTA, CDR2 FQGTGA. This CDR3 spans 19 amino acids. Trimming shortened V by 3 bases and J by 0 bases, and 20 bases separated the two germline ends. DNA of the CDR3: TGTGCCAGCAGCTTCCATTGGAACTGGGTGATTGCAACTAATGAAAAACTGTTTTTT. As protein: CASSFHWNWVIATNEKLFF.

The chain has TRBV7-2 and TRBJ2-1; D gene unclear. The CDR3 consists of 16 residues. Looked up from germline, CDR1 is SGHTA and CDR2 is FQGNSA. Trimming left V 1 base short and J 3 bases short, with 13 bases between. The CDR3 reads CASSLDIMYLYNEQFF. The CDR3 DNA reads as TGTGCCAGCAGCTTAGACATCATGTACCTCTACAATGAGCAGTTCTTC.

V and J are TRBV7-3 and TRBJ2-7, with D maybe TRBD2 (6 bases). V was shortened by 2 bases and J by 4 bases, with 12 bases between the two germline ends. The CDR3 is 14 residues long. Germline V gene sequence: CDR1 SGHTA, CDR2 FQGTGA. Written as DNA, the CDR3 is TGTGCCAGCAGCTTATACCCGGGGAGGTACGAGCAGTACTTC. Encoded protein: CASSLYPGRYEQYF.

The V gene is TRBV4-1, the J gene TRBJ2-7; TRBD2 might be the D (5 bases). V was clipped by 3 bases and J by 0 bases, with 9 bases between them. CDR1 and CDR2 from the germline V gene are MGHRA and YSYEKL. The CDR3 contains 14 residues. For the CDR3, the DNA is TGCGCCAGCAGCCAGACGGGGAGCTCCTACGAGCAGTACTTC. Translated, it gives CASSQTGSSYEQYF.

Only one count was recorded for this clone. The chain carries TRBV7-2 and TRBJ1-5; D remains unclear. Germline assignment: CDR1 SGHTA and CDR2 FQGNSA. CDR3 length: 14 residues. The germline V and J ends were trimmed by 4 bases and 2 bases, with 9 bases remaining between them. The CDR3 nucleotides read TGTGCCAGCAGCTCACTTGTTGGCAATCAGCCCCAGCATTTT. Translating gives CASSSLVGNQPQHF.

This clone was seen a handful of times. The chain combines TRBV5-1 with TRBJ2-7, with TRBD1 matching 8 bases. This CDR3 is 14 amino acids long. Germline V gives CDR1 SGHRS, CDR2 YFSETQ. V shed 8 bases, J shed 2 bases, and the junction held 9 bases outside the gene matches. Written as DNA, the CDR3 is TGCGCCAGTACGACCGGACAGGGCCCCTACGAGCAGTACTTC. This gives the protein CASTTGQGPYEQYF.

The V and J genes are TRBV7-8 and TRBJ2-7; D unresolved. Trimming took off 1 base at V and 2 bases at J, with 9 bases between the two ends. Germline CDR1 is SGHVS and CDR2 is FQNEAQ. The CDR3 has 14 residues. The CDR3: CASSLGHGAYEQYF. The CDR3, as DNA: TGTGCCAGCAGCTTAGGGCACGGAGCCTACGAGCAGTACTTC.

The chain carries TRBV7-2 and TRBJ2-1; no clear D gene. V lost 2 bases and J 6 bases, leaving 11 bases between the germline ends. This CDR3 spans 14 amino acids. Germline CDR1 reads SGHTA; CDR2 reads FQGNSA. The CDR3 is CASSLNLDSNEQFF. CDR3 in DNA: TGTGCCAGCAGCTTAAATCTCGACTCCAATGAGCAGTTCTTC. Drawing the rest from reference TRBV7-2 and TRBJ2-1, the complete variable domain is GAGVSQSPSNKVTEKGKDVELRCDPISGHTALYWYRQSLGQGLEFLIYFQGNSAPDKSGLPSDRFSAERTGGSVSTLTIQRTQQEDSAVYLCASSLNLDSNEQFFGPGTRLTVL.

Remarks on this clone: At one of its ends the junction is not consistent with the germline gene, which may arise from a read error. The CDR3 region has the DNA TGTGCCAGCAGTGACTCTTCAGAGGGACTAGCGGGAGAGCAGTTCTTC. Amino acids: CASSDSSEGLAGEQFF. The chain recombines TRBV6-6 with TRBJ2-1; TRBD2 matches 13 bases. Looked up from germline, CDR1 is MNHNY and CDR2 is SVGAGI (reference sequence). This CDR3 spans 16 amino acids.

This clone was seen a handful of times. The rearrangement uses TRBV5-1 and TRBJ1-1; 7 bases align to TRBD1. Germline loops: CDR1 SGHRS, CDR2 YFSETQ. CDR3 length: 17 residues. Germline trimming cut 2 bases from V and 0 bases from J; bases unmatched to any gene: 10. The CDR3 region has the DNA TGCGCCAGCAGCTTCCGGGACAGCACATGGATGAACACTGAAGCTTTCTTT. Translated, it gives CASSFRDSTWMNTEAFF. The whole variable domain, remainder taken from reference TRBV5-1 and TRBJ1-1, is KAGVTQTPRYLIKTRGQQVTLSCSPISGHRSVSWYQQTPGQGLQFLFEYFSETQRNKGNFPGRFSGRQFSNSRSEMNVSTLELGDSALYLCASSFRDSTWMNTEAFFGQGTRLTVV.

The V call is TRBV14, the J call TRBJ2-1; D tentatively reads TRBD1 or TRBD2 (6 bases each). V shed 4 bases and J shed 8 bases, with 15 bases lying between them. The CDR3 contains 14 residues. Germline lookup yields CDR1 SGHDN and CDR2 FVKESK. In DNA, the CDR3 is TGTGCCAGCAGCCTCATGGGGGGCATACATGAGCAGTTCTTC. Its protein is CASSLMGGIHEQFF.